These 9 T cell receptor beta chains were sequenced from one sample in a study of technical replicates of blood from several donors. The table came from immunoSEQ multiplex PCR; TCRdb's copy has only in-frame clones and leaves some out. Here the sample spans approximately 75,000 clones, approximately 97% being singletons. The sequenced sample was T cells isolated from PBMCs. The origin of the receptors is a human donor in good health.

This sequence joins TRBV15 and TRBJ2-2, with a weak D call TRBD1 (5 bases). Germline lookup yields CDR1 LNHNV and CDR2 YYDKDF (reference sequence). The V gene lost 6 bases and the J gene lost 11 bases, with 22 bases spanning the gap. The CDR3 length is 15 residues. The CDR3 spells CATRMPGIGQLELFF. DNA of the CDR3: TGTGCCACCAGGATGCCAGGGATAGGGCAGCTAGAGCTGTTTTTT.

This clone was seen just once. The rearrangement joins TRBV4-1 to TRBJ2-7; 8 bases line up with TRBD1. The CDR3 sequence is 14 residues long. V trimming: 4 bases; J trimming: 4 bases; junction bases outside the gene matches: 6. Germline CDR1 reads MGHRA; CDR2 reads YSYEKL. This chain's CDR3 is CASSPGQGEYEQYF. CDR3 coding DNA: TGCGCCAGCAGCCCCGGACAGGGCGAATACGAGCAGTACTTC.

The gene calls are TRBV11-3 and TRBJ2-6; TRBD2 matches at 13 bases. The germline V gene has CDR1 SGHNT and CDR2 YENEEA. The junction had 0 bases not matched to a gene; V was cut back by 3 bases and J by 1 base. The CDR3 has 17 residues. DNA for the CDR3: TGTGCCAGCAGCTTGGGACTAGCGGGGTCTGGGGCCAACGTCCTGACTTTC. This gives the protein CASSLGLAGSGANVLTF.

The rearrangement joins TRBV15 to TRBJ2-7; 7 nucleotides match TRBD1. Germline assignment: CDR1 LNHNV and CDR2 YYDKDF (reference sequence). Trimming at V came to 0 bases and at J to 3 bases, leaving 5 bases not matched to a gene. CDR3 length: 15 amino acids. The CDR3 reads CATSRDPDRSYEQYF. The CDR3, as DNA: TGTGCCACCAGCAGAGATCCGGACAGGAGCTACGAGCAGTACTTC.

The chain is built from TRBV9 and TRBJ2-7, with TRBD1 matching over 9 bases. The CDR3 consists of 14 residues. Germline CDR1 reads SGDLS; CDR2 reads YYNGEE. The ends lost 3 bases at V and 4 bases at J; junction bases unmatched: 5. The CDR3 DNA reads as TGTGCCAGCAGCGCGGACAGGGGCGGTTACGAGCAGTACTTC. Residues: CASSADRGGYEQYF.

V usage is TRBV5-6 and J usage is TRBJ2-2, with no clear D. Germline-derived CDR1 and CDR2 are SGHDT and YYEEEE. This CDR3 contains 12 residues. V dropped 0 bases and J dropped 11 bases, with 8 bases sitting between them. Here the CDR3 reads CASSLAVAELFF. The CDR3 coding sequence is TGTGCCAGCAGCTTGGCCGTGGCAGAGCTGTTTTTT.

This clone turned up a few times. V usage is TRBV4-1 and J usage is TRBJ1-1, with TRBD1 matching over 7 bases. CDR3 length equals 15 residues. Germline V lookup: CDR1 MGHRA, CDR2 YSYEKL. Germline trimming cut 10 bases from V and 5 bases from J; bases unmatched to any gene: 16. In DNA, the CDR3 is TGCGCCACTTCCCCCCAGCAAACAGGGGTGACTGAAGCTTTCTTT. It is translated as CATSPQQTGVTEAFF.

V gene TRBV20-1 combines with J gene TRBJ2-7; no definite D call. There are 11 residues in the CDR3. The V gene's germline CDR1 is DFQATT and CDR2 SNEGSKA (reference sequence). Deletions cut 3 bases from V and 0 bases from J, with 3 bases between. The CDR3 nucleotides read TGCAGTGCTAGTAGCTCCTACGAGCAGTACTTC. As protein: CSASSSYEQYF.

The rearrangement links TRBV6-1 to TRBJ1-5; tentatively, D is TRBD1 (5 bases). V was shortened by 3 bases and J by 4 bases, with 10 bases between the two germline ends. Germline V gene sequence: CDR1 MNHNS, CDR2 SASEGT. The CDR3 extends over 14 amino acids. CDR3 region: CASSDNQGNQPQHF. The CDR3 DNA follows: TGTGCCAGCAGTGATAATCAGGGAAATCAGCCCCAGCATTTT.